This T cell receptor beta chain was documented in a study of blood T cell repertoires in COVID-19. Unmatched junction bases numbered 8, after V lost 5 bases and J lost 0 bases. The CDR3 contains 17 residues. CDR1 and CDR2 from the germline V gene are SGHAT and FQNNGV. TCRdb keeps only in-frame clones here, not all; method: immunoSEQ multiplex PCR. The sample shows roughly 14,000 clones, around 83% of them seen only once. The sequencing input was peripheral blood. The receptor's source is a man aged 40-49 years with active or convalescent COVID-19. V gene TRBV11-2 combines with J gene TRBJ2-2; 8 nucleotides match TRBD1. CDR3: CASSPGKTGANTGELFF. CDR3 in DNA: TGTGCCAGCAGCCCAGGAAAGACAGGGGCGAACACCGGGGAGCTGTTTTTT.